Shown below are 26 T cell receptor beta chains from a single sample sequenced in a study of blood T cell repertoires in COVID-19. Sequenced by immunoSEQ multiplex PCR; TCRdb stores in-frame clones only, minus some. The repertoire holds over 110,000 clones, with roughly 79% as singletons. The sequenced sample consisted of peripheral blood. The receptors were sampled from a human donor in a cohort sampled during active COVID-19.

This rearrangement joins TRBV25-1 to TRBJ2-3, with no clear D. V shed 4 bases and J shed 0 bases, with 8 bases lying between them. The CDR3 extends over 14 amino acids. CDR1 is MGHDK and CDR2 is SYGVNS in the germline V gene. DNA for the CDR3: TGTGCCAGCAGTGCTAGGAGTAGCACAGATACGCAGTATTTT. This encodes CASSARSSTDTQYF.

The V gene is TRBV6-7, the J gene TRBJ1-1, with 8 bases that match TRBD1. TRBV6-7 is an ORF for which the function is uncertain. CDR3 length: 14 amino acids. V shed 10 bases and J 6 bases; nucleotides not matched to a gene: 13. Here the CDR3 reads CATRIQGAYPEAFF. Written as DNA, the CDR3 is TGTGCCACTCGCATCCAGGGGGCTTATCCTGAAGCTTTCTTT.

The V gene is TRBV5-1, the J gene TRBJ1-4; no firm D call. The V end lost 0 bases, the J end lost 5 bases, and 11 bases lay between the germline ends. This CDR3 spans 15 amino acids. Germline CDR1 SGHRS, CDR2 YFSETQ. This CDR3 reads CASSLGQVDNEKLFF. The DNA for the CDR3 is TGCGCCAGCAGCTTGGGCCAGGTAGACAATGAAAAACTGTTTTTT.

The chain employs TRBV9 and TRBJ2-7, with D tentatively TRBD2 (6 bases). From germline, CDR1 is SGDLS and CDR2 YYNGEE. V lost 2 bases and J lost 7, with 16 bases in between. The CDR3 is 14 residues long. This CDR3 is CASSVRDLTGEQYF. CDR3 nucleotides: TGTGCCAGCAGCGTGCGGGATCTGACGGGGGAGCAGTACTTC.

This chain joins TRBV3-1 (or the pseudogene TRBV3-2) and TRBJ2-7; D is perhaps TRBD2 (6 bases). Trimming took off 4 bases at V and 4 bases at J, with 8 bases between the two ends. CDR1 and CDR2 from the germline V gene are LGHDT and YNNKEL (reference sequence). This CDR3 is built from 12 residues. As DNA, the CDR3 is TGTGCCAGCAGCCTGGGGGGTTACGAGCAGTACTTC. This translates into CASSLGGYEQYF.

V is TRBV27 and J is TRBJ2-7; 13 nucleotides align to TRBD2. Per the germline V gene, CDR1 is MNHEY and CDR2 is SMNVEV (reference sequence). The CDR3 runs to 19 residues. The trim removed 4 bases at V and 5 bases at J, leaving 17 bases unmatched. The CDR3 nucleotides are TGTGCCAGCAGTTCAAATACCAAGCAACTAGCGGGAGGGCTGGACGAGCAGTACTTC. It is translated as CASSSNTKQLAGGLDEQYF.

This rearrangement joins TRBV7-9 to TRBJ2-6; 8 bases are shared with TRBD1. V lost 4 bases to trimming and J lost 4 bases; unmatched junction nucleotides: 3. Germline V gene lookup returns CDR1 SEHNR and CDR2 FQNEAQ (reference sequence). The CDR3 runs 15 residues. The CDR3 spells CASSSGGSGANVLTF. The CDR3 DNA follows: TGTGCCAGCAGCTCAGGGGGCTCGGGGGCCAACGTCCTGACTTTC.

This chain connects TRBV5-1 to TRBJ2-7; 9 bases agree with TRBD1. The ends lost 5 bases at V and 6 bases at J; junction bases unmatched: 6. Germline CDR1 SGHRS, CDR2 YFSETQ. There are 13 residues in the CDR3. CDR3 sequence: CASSYTGGSEQYF. CDR3 DNA: TGCGCCAGCAGTTATACAGGGGGCAGCGAGCAGTACTTC.

The chain recombines TRBV19 with TRBJ2-7, with 8 bases lining up with TRBD1. The CDR3 loop spans 15 amino acids. With 7 bases clipped from V and 3 bases from J, the junction kept 11 bases outside the gene matches. Germline CDR1 reads LNHDA; CDR2 reads SQIVND (reference sequence). CDR3 sequence reads: CASNPGTGGIYEQYF. In nucleotides, the CDR3 is TGTGCCAGTAACCCCGGGACAGGTGGTATCTACGAGCAGTACTTC.

The V and J genes are TRBV5-4 and TRBJ2-7; D might be TRBD2 (6 bases). The V end was cut by 1 base, the J end by 2 bases, with 13 bases between. The CDR3 sequence is 15 residues long. Germline assignment: CDR1 SGHNT and CDR2 YYREEE (reference sequence). CDR3 nucleotide sequence: TGTGCCAGCAGCTTGAAAACAGCGGGTCCCTACGAGCAGTACTTC. As protein: CASSLKTAGPYEQYF.

This sequence joins TRBV10-2 and TRBJ1-2, with D maybe TRBD1 (6 bases). Per germline, CDR1 WSHSY and CDR2 SAAADI. This CDR3 comprises 14 residues. V shed 9 bases and J shed 5 bases, with 19 bases lying between them. The CDR3 protein is CASTGQLRGYGYTF. CDR3 nucleotides: TGCGCCAGTACTGGACAGCTCCGAGGGTATGGCTACACCTTC.

This clone was seen more than once but under ten times. The rearrangement links TRBV28 to TRBJ2-5; 9 bases fit TRBD1. The CDR3 has 17 amino acids. V lost 2 bases and J lost 4; bases outside the gene matches: 11. The V gene's germline CDR1 is MDHEN and CDR2 SYDVKM. DNA for the CDR3: TGTGCCAGCAGTTTACCGACAGGGGGTGACTGGAGAGAGACCCAGTACTTC. It codes for CASSLPTGGDWRETQYF. The entire variable domain, with the rest obtained from reference TRBV28 and TRBJ2-5, is as follows: DVKVTQSSRYLVKRTGEKVFLECVQDMDHENMFWYRQDPGLGLRLIYFSYDVKMKEKGDIPEGYSVSREKKERFSLILESASTNQTSMYLCASSLPTGGDWRETQYFGPGTRLLVL.

This clone was counted between two and nine times. The chain employs TRBV7-9 and TRBJ1-2; TRBD1 matches 8 bases. The CDR3 has 15 amino acids. The J segment lost 6 bases and the V segment lost 5 bases, leaving 11 bases of the junction unmatched. The germline V gene encodes CDR1 SEHNR and CDR2 FQNEAQ (reference sequence). The CDR3 region is CASSRTTTGGDGYTF. CDR3 DNA sequence: TGTGCCAGCAGCCGAACCACTACAGGGGGTGATGGCTACACCTTC. Looking up the rest from reference TRBV7-9 and TRBJ1-2 gives the full variable domain: DTGVSQNPRHKITKRGQNVTFRCDPISEHNRLYWYRQTLGQGPEFLTYFQNEAQLEKSRLLSDRFSAERPKGSFSTLEIQRTEQGDSAMYLCASSRTTTGGDGYTFGSGTRLTVV.

The chain has TRBV27 and TRBJ2-7; the D gene is possibly TRBD2 (5 bases). Germline V gives CDR1 MNHEY, CDR2 SMNVEV (reference sequence). V gave up 2 bases and J gave up 0 bases, with 11 bases separating them. The CDR3 contains 15 residues. CDR3 bases: TGTGCCAGCAGTTTAAGGACTTCGAGCTCCTACGAGCAGTACTTC. Protein product: CASSLRTSSSYEQYF.

The V call is TRBV27, the J call TRBJ2-5; the D gene is possibly TRBD1 (6 bases). The V and J ends lost 3 bases and 1 base respectively, with 12 bases between them. Germline V gene sequence: CDR1 MNHEY, CDR2 SMNVEV (reference sequence). There are 15 residues in the CDR3. CDR3 in DNA: TGTGCCAGCAGTTTCAGGGGATTGGGCCAAGAGACCCAGTACTTC. Protein sequence: CASSFRGLGQETQYF.

The rearrangement links TRBV11-2 to TRBJ1-6, with 7 bases matching TRBD1. The CDR3 has 14 residues. Germline CDR1 reads SGHAT; CDR2 reads FQNNGV. With V trimmed by 6 bases and J by 13 bases, 12 bases remained unmatched. The CDR3 here is CASSPDRTSIPLHF. The CDR3 region has the DNA TGTGCCAGCAGTCCGGACAGGACTTCAATCCCCCTCCACTTT.

V is TRBV5-6 and J is TRBJ2-7; 7 nucleotides agree with TRBD1. The CDR3 sequence is 15 residues long. The germline V gene encodes CDR1 SGHDT and CDR2 YYEEEE. V shed 1 base, J shed 0 bases, and the junction held 4 bases outside the gene matches. The CDR3 is CASSLQDRPSYEQYF. The CDR3 region has the DNA TGTGCCAGCAGCTTGCAGGACAGGCCCTCCTACGAGCAGTACTTC.

This chain links TRBV4-1 with TRBJ2-3; TRBD2 might be the D (7 bases). V dropped 1 base and J dropped 8 bases, with 19 bases sitting between them. This CDR3 has 16 residues. Germline V gene sequence: CDR1 MGHRA, CDR2 YSYEKL. The CDR3 protein is CASSQGGRGGPVTQYF. CDR3 DNA sequence: TGCGCCAGCAGCCAAGGGGGGCGGGGAGGGCCAGTTACGCAGTATTTT.

The rearrangement joins TRBV2 to TRBJ2-3; D might be TRBD2 (6 bases). The CDR3 has 13 amino acids. CDR1 and CDR2 (germline): SNHLY, FYNNEI. The V and J ends lost 8 bases and 1 base respectively, with 10 bases between them. This CDR3 reads CASAGQGTDTQYF. DNA of the CDR3: TGTGCCAGCGCGGGGCAGGGCACAGATACGCAGTATTTT.

With regard to this clone: Distinct nucleotide sequences in the sample also encode this CDR3. The gene calls are TRBV28 and TRBJ1-2; TRBD1 agrees at 7 bases. This CDR3 region has 14 residues. CDR1 is MDHEN and CDR2 is SYDVKM in the germline V gene. The V segment lost 8 bases and the J segment 2 bases; nucleotides outside the gene matches: 8. The CDR3 DNA sequence: TGTGCCAGCTCCCTAAAACAGGGGAACTATGGCTACACCTTC. Its translation: CASSLKQGNYGYTF.

This clone has a handful of counts. At one boundary the junction diverges from the germline segment, which might be a read error. CDR3 nucleotides: TGTGCCAGCACTAGCGCCTATACGCGTGAATTT. Translating gives CASTSAYTREF. The rearrangement joins TRBV7-9 to TRBJ2-3, with a weak D call TRBD2 (6 bases). CDR3 size: 11 residues. Germline loops: CDR1 SEHNR, CDR2 FQNEAQ (reference sequence).

This chain links TRBV5-4 with TRBJ1-6; D not certain. Per germline, CDR1 SGHNT and CDR2 YYREEE (reference sequence). This CDR3 contains 13 residues. V lost 4 bases and J 9 bases, leaving 11 bases between the germline ends. CDR3 loop: CASSAAAGSPLHF. The CDR3 DNA is TGTGCCAGCAGCGCCGCCGCGGGTTCACCCCTCCACTTT.

The chain joins TRBV28 to TRBJ2-7; 11 positions match TRBD2. Germline assignment: CDR1 MDHEN and CDR2 SYDVKM. With V trimmed by 8 bases and J by 4 bases, 4 bases remained unmatched. This CDR3 has 13 residues. The CDR3 DNA reads as TGTGCCAGCTGTCTAGCGGGAGGTTACGAGCAGTACTTC. Protein product: CASCLAGGYEQYF. The whole variable domain, remainder taken from reference TRBV28 and TRBJ2-7, is DVKVTQSSRYLVKRTGEKVFLECVQDMDHENMFWYRQDPGLGLRLIYFSYDVKMKEKGDIPEGYSVSREKKERFSLILESASTNQTSMYLCASCLAGGYEQYFGPGTRLTVT.

The chain couples TRBV6-2 or TRBV6-3 to TRBJ2-7; 13 bases fit TRBD2. After removal of 2 bases from V and 2 bases from J, the junction contained 6 bases not matched to a gene. This CDR3 has 17 residues. Germline V lookup: CDR1 MNHEY, CDR2 SVGEGT. CDR3 amino acids: CASSYTGTSGETYEQYF. CDR3 bases: TGTGCCAGCAGTTACACCGGGACTAGCGGGGAGACCTACGAGCAGTACTTC.

The J gene is TRBJ2-6, the V gene TRBV5-1; 7 positions agree with TRBD1. The germline CDR1 and CDR2 sequences are SGHRS and YFSETQ. The J segment lost 0 bases and the V segment lost 4 bases, leaving 13 bases of the junction unmatched. The CDR3 totals 19 residues. In DNA form, the CDR3 reads TGCGCCAGCAGCCAGGACAAGGGGGCCTCCCTCTCTGGGGCCAACGTCCTGACTTTC. The encoded protein is CASSQDKGASLSGANVLTF.

The chain has TRBV4-3 and TRBJ1-2; D not certain. Germline CDR1 and CDR2: LGHNA and YSLEER. V gave up 1 base and J gave up 4 bases, with 13 bases separating them. The CDR3 covers 15 residues. In DNA form, the CDR3 reads TGCGCCAGCAGCCAAGGTACCTCGAGGCCCTATGGCTACACCTTC. Translated, it gives CASSQGTSRPYGYTF.